A single sample is the source of the 31 T cell receptor beta chains below, sequenced in a study of blood T cells in healthy people across ages. PCR was performed a second time for about 6 to 12 cycles using a sample-barcoded 5' primer and a J-beta primer mix. In TCRdb, the 5' RACE reads were re-called with MiXCR into one record per CDR3 protein. The data show about 1.7 million distinct CDR3 sequences, roughly 27% seen once. The material sequenced was blood. Source of these receptors: a woman in her twenties or thirties in good health.

CDR3 sequence: CSARDPVNNEQFF. CDR3 nucleotides: TGCAGTGCTAGAGATCCGGTTAACAATGAGCAGTTCTTC. V is TRBV20-1 and J is TRBJ2-1; D remains unclear. V was clipped by 0 bases and J by 5 bases, with 8 bases between them. From germline, CDR1 is DFQATT and CDR2 SNEGSKA (reference sequence). The CDR3 is 13 amino acids.

The rearrangement uses TRBV7-6 and TRBJ1-5, with D tentatively TRBD1 (6 bases). The CDR3 runs 19 residues. Trimming pared 5 bases from V and 0 bases from J, leaving 23 bases between. Germline V gives CDR1 SGHVS, CDR2 FNYEAQ. CDR3 amino acids: CASSPSGTRQRYSNQPQHF. The DNA for the CDR3 is TGTGCCAGCAGCCCAAGCGGGACACGCCAACGTTATAGCAATCAGCCCCAGCATTTT. The full variable domain, with the rest looked up from reference TRBV7-6 and TRBJ1-5, is GAGVSQSPRYKVTKRGQDVALRCDPISGHVSLYWYRQALGQGPEFLTYFNYEAQQDKSGLPNDRFSAERPEGSISTLTIQRTEQRDSAMYRCASSPSGTRQRYSNQPQHFGDGTRLSIL.

This clonotype occurred a few times. The DNA for the CDR3 is TGTGCCAGCAGACCAGACACAGCCAAAAACATTCAGTACTTC. It yields the protein CASRPDTAKNIQYF. The V call is TRBV6-5, the J call TRBJ2-4; D remains unclear. The CDR3 covers 14 residues. Per germline, CDR1 MNHEY and CDR2 SVGAGI. V lost 6 bases, J lost 0 bases, and 9 bases lay in between.

This clonotype was detected a few times. The V call is TRBV5-6, the J call TRBJ1-5; D is possibly TRBD1 (6 bases). CDR3 length: 16 amino acids. V lost 3 bases to trimming and J lost 1 base, with 14 bases between them. From germline, CDR1 is SGHDT and CDR2 YYEEEE. The DNA of the CDR3 is TGTGCCAGCAGCTGGGCGGGGGGCGCGAGCAATCAGCCCCAGCATTTT. Its translation: CASSWAGGASNQPQHF.

The rearrangement uses TRBV18 and TRBJ2-5; D is uncertain. The J call is uncertain, as TRBJ2-7 better fits the DNA end. The V gene's germline CDR1 is KGHSH and CDR2 LQKENI. The CDR3 contains 13 residues. CDR3 residues: CASSPRNGYEQYF. In nucleotides, the CDR3 is TGTGCCAGCTCACCGAGGAACGGTTACGAGCAGTACTTC.

Notes on this clonotype: A much larger clone differs from this one at a single base, so this may be a read error. The chain carries TRBV7-2 and TRBJ2-6; the D gene is possibly TRBD2 (5 bases). Germline lookup yields CDR1 SGHTA and CDR2 FQGNSA. V was pared by 0 bases and J by 0 bases, with 12 bases between. This CDR3 region has 18 residues. The DNA of the CDR3 is TGTGCCAGCAGCTTAGCGAGGACTTCCAGCTCTGGGGCCAACGTCCTGACTTTC. Translated, it gives CASSLARTSSSGANVLTF.

This clonotype showed up just a few times. The chain has TRBV12-3 or TRBV12-4 and TRBJ2-4; maybe TRBD1 (5 bases). Trimming removed 6 bases from V and 1 base from J, with 16 bases in between. The CDR3 consists of 16 residues. CDR3 loop: CASSASIGVAKNIQYF. The CDR3 nucleotides are TGTGCCAGCAGCGCCTCCATAGGGGTGGCCAAAAACATTCAGTACTTC.

Comments on this clonotype: An end of the junction does not agree with germline; a read error may underlie this. V gene TRBV24-1 combines with J gene TRBJ1-1, with 8 bases matching TRBD1. CDR3 length equals 15 residues. Per germline, CDR1 KGHDR and CDR2 SFDVKD. Here the CDR3 reads CVTSDTGTGNTEAFF. The CDR3 DNA is TGTGTCACCAGTGATACGGGGACAGGGAACACTGAAGCTTTCTTT.

This chain connects TRBV20-1 to TRBJ2-2; 8 nucleotides line up with TRBD2. The V and J ends lost 2 bases and 7 bases, in that order; junction bases with no gene match: 6. The CDR3 is 14 amino acids. Germline CDR1 DFQATT, CDR2 SNEGSKA (reference sequence). The CDR3 sequence is CSARIAGKVGELFF. CDR3 in DNA: TGCAGTGCTAGAATAGCGGGAAAGGTCGGGGAGCTGTTTTTT.

This clonotype has only a few counts. This chain uses TRBV9 with TRBJ2-3, with TRBD2 identical over 9 bases. V gave up 0 bases and J gave up 0 bases; unmatched junction bases: 5. The germline V gene has CDR1 SGDLS and CDR2 YYNGEE. CDR3 size: 17 residues. CDR3 region: CASSVDGGGASTDTQYF. In DNA, the CDR3 is TGTGCCAGCAGCGTAGATGGCGGGGGGGCAAGCACAGATACGCAGTATTTT.

This clonotype was detected a few times. This chain connects TRBV5-1 to TRBJ1-2, with unresolved D. The CDR3 is 14 residues long. Trimming stripped 0 bases from V and 2 bases from J, with 8 bases between. The germline gives CDR1 SGHRS, CDR2 YFSETQ. The CDR3 reads CASSLEMPNYGYTF. CDR3 bases: TGCGCCAGCAGCTTGGAAATGCCCAACTATGGCTACACCTTC.

This clonotype turned up a few times. The chain couples TRBV6-2 or TRBV6-3 to TRBJ1-1; D gene uncertain. Trimming took off 7 bases at V and 1 base at J, with 13 bases between the two ends. Germline V gene sequence: CDR1 MNHEY, CDR2 SVGEGT. This CDR3 has 14 amino acids. CDR3 loop: CASKGILANTEAFF. The CDR3 nucleotides are TGTGCCAGCAAGGGTATTTTAGCGAACACTGAAGCTTTCTTT.

The chain couples TRBV11-3 to TRBJ2-5; D is perhaps TRBD1 (6 bases). Trimming removed 1 base from V and 11 bases from J, with 17 bases in between. Germline-derived CDR1 and CDR2 are SGHNT and YENEEA. CDR3 length equals 14 residues. The CDR3 region is CASSLGQGSGIQYF. DNA for the CDR3: TGTGCCAGCAGCTTAGGTCAGGGGTCCGGGATTCAGTACTTC.

J is TRBJ1-1 and V is TRBV15; weak D call: TRBD1 (5 bases). CDR3 length: 14 amino acids. Between the trimmed V and J ends, which lost 3 bases and 4 bases, there was a span of 12 bases. Germline lookup yields CDR1 LNHNV and CDR2 YYDKDF (reference sequence). The CDR3 loop reads CATSSRVEFTEAFF. In nucleotides, the CDR3 is TGTGCCACCAGCAGCAGGGTCGAGTTCACTGAAGCTTTCTTT.

This clonotype was observed a handful of times. The chain's CDR3 is CASTTPGADTNYGYTF. The CDR3 coding sequence is TGTGCCAGCACCACCCCGGGGGCCGATACTAACTATGGCTACACCTTC. The V call is TRBV7-9, the J call TRBJ1-2; possibly TRBD1 for D (6 bases). V lost 7 bases and J lost 0, with 18 bases in between. CDR1 and CDR2 (germline): SEHNR, FQNEAQ (reference sequence). The CDR3 is 16 residues long.

The rearrangement uses TRBV5-1 and TRBJ1-4; D may be TRBD1 (5 bases). Trimming shortened V by 5 bases and J by 0 bases, and 11 bases separated the two germline ends. The CDR3 sequence is 15 residues long. The germline CDR1 and CDR2 sequences are SGHRS and YFSETQ. The CDR3 reads CASRGEAATNEKLFF. CDR3 sequence (DNA): TGCGCCAGCAGGGGGGAGGCAGCAACTAATGAAAAACTGTTTTTT.

This clonotype was detected many times. V is TRBV5-1 and J is TRBJ2-7; 10 bases map to TRBD1. This CDR3 region has 15 residues. Trimming at V came to 2 bases and at J to 5 bases, leaving 7 bases not matched to a gene. The germline V gene has CDR1 SGHRS and CDR2 YFSETQ. Here the CDR3 DNA reads TGCGCCAGCAGCTTAGGGGACAGGGGTAGTCACGAGCAGTACTTC. This sequence encodes CASSLGDRGSHEQYF.

This clonotype appeared many times. This sequence joins TRBV12-3 or TRBV12-4 and TRBJ2-7; tentatively, D is TRBD1 (6 bases). The CDR3 length is 15 residues. V was trimmed by 5 bases and J by 2 bases, leaving 16 bases between them. CDR3 in amino acids: CASSPNAGVTYEQYF. In DNA, the CDR3 is TGTGCCAGCAGTCCTAACGCAGGGGTTACCTACGAGCAGTACTTC.

This clonotype appeared a single time. This chain connects TRBV28 to TRBJ1-4; unclear D gene. The CDR3 spans 17 residues. V was clipped by 6 bases and J by 0 bases, with 17 bases between them. Germline-derived CDR1 and CDR2 are MDHEN and SYDVKM. This CDR3 reads CASSPTPGAATNEKLFF. Written as DNA, the CDR3 is TGTGCCAGCAGCCCCACCCCTGGAGCCGCAACTAATGAAAAACTGTTTTTT.

The chain couples TRBV7-2 to TRBJ2-7; no clear D gene. There are 15 residues in the CDR3. Trimming stripped 4 bases from V and 0 bases from J, with 13 bases between. Germline lookup yields CDR1 SGHTA and CDR2 FQGNSA. CDR3 sequence: CASSYSPPFSYEQYF. For the CDR3, the DNA is TGTGCCAGCAGCTACAGCCCACCTTTCTCCTACGAGCAGTACTTC.

V is TRBV5-1 and J is TRBJ2-3, with 9 bases that match TRBD2. CDR1 and CDR2 from the germline V gene are SGHRS and YFSETQ. With V trimmed by 0 bases and J by 5 bases, 10 bases remained unmatched. The CDR3 is made up of 17 amino acids. The CDR3 loop is CASSLGPAGGLQDTQYF. In nucleotides, the CDR3 is TGCGCCAGCAGCTTGGGTCCGGCGGGGGGGTTACAAGATACGCAGTATTTT.

This clonotype appeared many times. V usage is TRBV27 and J usage is TRBJ2-1; D gene uncertain. Germline V lookup: CDR1 MNHEY, CDR2 SMNVEV (reference sequence). CDR3 length: 17 amino acids. Between the trimmed V and J ends, which lost 10 bases and 2 bases, there was a span of 24 bases. The CDR3 coding sequence is TGTGCCACCAAGCCCGCATTACAACTTGGCACCTACAATGAGCAGTTCTTC. This codes for CATKPALQLGTYNEQFF.

As to this clonotype: A read error may account for a junction end that differs from germline. The chain links TRBV12-3 or TRBV12-4 to TRBJ2-3, with D perhaps TRBD2 (5 bases). CDR3 size: 14 residues. The CDR3 region is CASTPDSRTDAQYF. CDR3 nucleotides: TGTGCCAGCACCCCGGACTCACGCACAGATGCGCAGTATTTT.

Ten or more counts support this clonotype. The chain links TRBV5-1 to TRBJ2-7, with 8 bases identical to TRBD1. The junction had 11 bases not matched to a gene; V was cut back by 4 bases and J by 2 bases. CDR3 length equals 16 residues. Looked up from germline, CDR1 is SGHRS and CDR2 is YFSETQ. The CDR3 sequence: CASSPGAQGVAYEQYF. CDR3 DNA: TGCGCCAGCAGCCCGGGGGCACAGGGGGTCGCCTACGAGCAGTACTTC.

This sequence joins TRBV5-1 and TRBJ2-1; the D gene is possibly TRBD2 (5 bases). The J call is in doubt because the DNA end fits TRBJ2-7 better. Germline V gene sequence: CDR1 SGHRS, CDR2 YFSETQ. The length of the CDR3 is 16 residues. The chain's CDR3 is CASSPGPGSSYNEQYF. In DNA form, the CDR3 reads TGCGCCAGCAGCCCCGGGCCGGGGAGCTCCTACAATGAGCAGTACTTC.

In regard to this clonotype: This could be a read error, since a much larger clone is one nucleotide away. The rearrangement links TRBV20-1 to TRBJ2-7; perhaps TRBD2 as D (5 bases). This CDR3 region has 15 residues. Germline CDR1 reads DFQATT; CDR2 reads SNEGSKA (reference sequence). The CDR3 spells CGARALGVSSNEQYF. In nucleotides, the CDR3 is TGCGGTGCTAGAGCCCTGGGAGTTTCTAGCAACGAGCAGTACTTC.

This chain uses TRBV6-6 with TRBJ1-1; possibly TRBD1 for D (5 bases). The germline V and J ends were trimmed by 3 bases and 9 bases, with 11 bases remaining between them. The CDR3 contains 12 residues. Germline V gene sequence: CDR1 MNHNY, CDR2 SVGAGI (reference sequence). The CDR3: CASSYGGGKAFF. The CDR3 nucleotides read TGTGCCAGCAGTTATGGGGGGGGAAAAGCTTTCTTT.

Turning to this clonotype: The junction and the germline gene differ at one end; a read error may be behind it. This sequence joins TRBV11-3 and TRBJ2-1; D is perhaps TRBD1 or TRBD2 (5 bases each). The CDR3 covers 13 residues. Germline V gene data show CDR1 as SGHNT and CDR2 as YENEEA. The CDR3 DNA reads TGTGCCAGCAGCCTCGGGGCAGGAGACGAGCAGGTCTTC. Its protein is CASSLGAGDEQVF.

The rearrangement links TRBV7-2 to TRBJ2-1, with 7 positions matching TRBD1. After removal of 3 bases from V and 9 bases from J, the junction contained 14 bases not matched to a gene. Germline CDR1 and CDR2: SGHTA and FQGNSA. The CDR3 has 16 residues. In nucleotides, the CDR3 is TGTGCCAGCAGCTTCAGGGGGACCGGCCTTGCGGGTGAGCAGTTCTTC. It specifies CASSFRGTGLAGEQFF.

The V gene is TRBV29-1, the J gene TRBJ1-1, with D tentatively TRBD1 (6 bases). The CDR3 has 14 amino acids. The germline V gene has CDR1 SQVTM and CDR2 ANQGSEA. Trimming cost V 6 bases and J 4 bases, with 18 bases left between them. The CDR3, as DNA: TGCAGCGTAGACGTACAGGGATTGCGCACTGAAGCTTTCTTT. Amino acids: CSVDVQGLRTEAFF. Based on the CDR3 plus reference TRBV29-1 and TRBJ1-1, the full variable domain is SAVISQKPSRDICQRGTSLTIQCQVDSQVTMMFWYRQQPGQSLTLIATANQGSEATYESGFVIDKFPISRPNLTFSTLTVSNMSPEDSSIYLCSVDVQGLRTEAFFGQGTRLTVV.

The table lists this clonotype with many counts. The rearrangement joins TRBV5-6 to TRBJ2-7; weak D call: TRBD2 (6 bases). Trimming left V 2 bases short and J 3 bases short, with 9 bases between. The germline V gene has CDR1 SGHDT and CDR2 YYEEEE. The CDR3 covers 13 residues. The CDR3 bases are TGTGCCAGCAGCTTCGGGACTCGCTACGAGCAGTACTTC. This sequence encodes CASSFGTRYEQYF.